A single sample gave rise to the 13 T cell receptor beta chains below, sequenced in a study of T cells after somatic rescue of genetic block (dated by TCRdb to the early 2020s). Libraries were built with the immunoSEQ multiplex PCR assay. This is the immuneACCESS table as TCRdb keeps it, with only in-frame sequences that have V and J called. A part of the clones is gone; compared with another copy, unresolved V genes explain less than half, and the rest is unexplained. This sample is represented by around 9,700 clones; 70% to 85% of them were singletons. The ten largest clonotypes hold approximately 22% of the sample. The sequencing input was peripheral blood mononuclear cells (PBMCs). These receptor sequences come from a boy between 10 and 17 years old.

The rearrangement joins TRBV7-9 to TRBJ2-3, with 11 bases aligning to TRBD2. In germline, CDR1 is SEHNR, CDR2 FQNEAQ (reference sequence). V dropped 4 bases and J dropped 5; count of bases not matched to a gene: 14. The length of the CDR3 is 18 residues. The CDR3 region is CASSSKTRLAGGRDTQYF. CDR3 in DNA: TGTGCCAGCAGCTCCAAAACCCGTCTAGCGGGAGGCAGAGATACGCAGTATTTT.

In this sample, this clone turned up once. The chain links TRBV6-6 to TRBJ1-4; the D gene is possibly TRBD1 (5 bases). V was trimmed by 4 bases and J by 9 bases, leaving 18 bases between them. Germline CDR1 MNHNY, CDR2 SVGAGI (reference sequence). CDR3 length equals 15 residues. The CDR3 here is CASSFGRTGDQKLFF. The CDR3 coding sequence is TGTGCCAGCAGTTTCGGACGGACGGGGGACCAAAAACTGTTTTTT.

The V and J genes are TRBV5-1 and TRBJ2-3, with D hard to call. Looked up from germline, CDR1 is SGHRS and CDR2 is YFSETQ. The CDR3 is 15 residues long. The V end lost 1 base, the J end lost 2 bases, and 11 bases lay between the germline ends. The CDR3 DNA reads TGCGCCAGCAGCTTGCAGACGGATTCCACAGATACGCAGTATTTT. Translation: CASSLQTDSTDTQYF.

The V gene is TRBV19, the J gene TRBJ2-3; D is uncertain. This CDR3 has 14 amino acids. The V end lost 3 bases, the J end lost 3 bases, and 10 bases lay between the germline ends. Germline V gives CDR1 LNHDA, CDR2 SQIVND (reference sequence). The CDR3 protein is CASSINWWTDTQYF. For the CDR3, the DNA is TGTGCCAGTAGTATTAATTGGTGGACAGATACGCAGTATTTT.

The CDR3 bases are TGCAGCGGTACAGGGCAAGAGACCCAGTACTTC. Amino acid sequence: CSGTGQETQYF. V and J are TRBV29-1 and TRBJ2-5; the D gene is possibly TRBD1 (6 bases). The CDR3 sequence is 11 residues long. Germline V gene sequence: CDR1 SQVTM, CDR2 ANQGSEA. V shed 7 bases and J shed 2 bases, with 8 bases lying between them.

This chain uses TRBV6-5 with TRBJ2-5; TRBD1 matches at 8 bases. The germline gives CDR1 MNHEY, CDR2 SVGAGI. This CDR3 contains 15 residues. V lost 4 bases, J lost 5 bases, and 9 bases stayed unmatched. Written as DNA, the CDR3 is TGTGCCAGCAGTTCTGCAGGGGGCGCGGGGGAGACCCAGTACTTC. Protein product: CASSSAGGAGETQYF.

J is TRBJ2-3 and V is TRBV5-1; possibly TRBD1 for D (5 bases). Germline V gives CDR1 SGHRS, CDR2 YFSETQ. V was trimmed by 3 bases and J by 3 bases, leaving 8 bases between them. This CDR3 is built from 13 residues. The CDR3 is CASSWGGTDTQYF. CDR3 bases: TGCGCCAGCAGCTGGGGCGGAACAGATACGCAGTATTTT.

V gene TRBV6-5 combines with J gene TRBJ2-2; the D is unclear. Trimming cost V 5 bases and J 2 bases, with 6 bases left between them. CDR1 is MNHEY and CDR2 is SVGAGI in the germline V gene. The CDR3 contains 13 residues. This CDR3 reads CASSTLNTGELFF. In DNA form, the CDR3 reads TGTGCCAGCAGTACCCTTAACACCGGGGAGCTGTTTTTT.

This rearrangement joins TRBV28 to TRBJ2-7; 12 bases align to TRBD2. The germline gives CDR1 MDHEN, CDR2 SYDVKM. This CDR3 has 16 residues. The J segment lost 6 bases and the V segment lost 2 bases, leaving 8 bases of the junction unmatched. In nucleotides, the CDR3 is TGTGCCAGCAGTTTACGGCTAGCGGGGGGGCCGGGCGAGCAGTACTTC. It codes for CASSLRLAGGPGEQYF.

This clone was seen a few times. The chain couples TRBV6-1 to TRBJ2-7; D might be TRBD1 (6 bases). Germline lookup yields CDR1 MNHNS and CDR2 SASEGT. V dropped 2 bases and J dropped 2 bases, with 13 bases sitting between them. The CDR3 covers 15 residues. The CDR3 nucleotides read TGTGCCAGCAGTGAAATCGCAGGGGAACCCTACGAGCAGTACTTC. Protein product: CASSEIAGEPYEQYF.

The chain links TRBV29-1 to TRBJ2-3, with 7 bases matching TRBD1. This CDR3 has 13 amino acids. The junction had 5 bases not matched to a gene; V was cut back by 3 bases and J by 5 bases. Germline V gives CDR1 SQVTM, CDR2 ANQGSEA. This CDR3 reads CSVEEGGGDTQYF. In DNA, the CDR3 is TGCAGCGTTGAGGAAGGGGGCGGAGATACGCAGTATTTT.

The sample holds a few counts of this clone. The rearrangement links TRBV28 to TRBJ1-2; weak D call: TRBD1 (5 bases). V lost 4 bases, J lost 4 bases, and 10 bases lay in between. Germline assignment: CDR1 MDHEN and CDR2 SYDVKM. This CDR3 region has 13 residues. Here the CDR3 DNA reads TGTGCCAGCAGTTCGCAGGGTCTCTATGGCTACACCTTC. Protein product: CASSSQGLYGYTF.

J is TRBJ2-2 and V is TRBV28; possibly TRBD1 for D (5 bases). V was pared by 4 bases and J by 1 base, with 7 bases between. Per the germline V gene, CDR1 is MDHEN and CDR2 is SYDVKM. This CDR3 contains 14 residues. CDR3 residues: CASSSGQNTGELFF. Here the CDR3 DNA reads TGTGCCAGCAGTTCCGGACAGAACACCGGGGAGCTGTTTTTT.